This T cell receptor beta chain was retrieved from a study of early T cells in non-severe SARS-CoV-2 infection. Study results and caveats: Anti-spike CD8 responses were favored in VDJdb matching, and private and CD4 specificities were missed.

As to this clonotype: What it binds is unknown.

The CDR3 loop spans 14 amino acids. Germline V lookup: CDR1 LNHNV, CDR2 YYDKDF (reference sequence). The V end was cut by 0 bases, the J end by 1 base, with 6 bases between. One entry per CDR3 protein results from TCRdb running MiXCR on the 5' RACE reads. The sample gives about 62,000 distinct CDR3 sequences, 8.5% to 9.5% of which show up once; 1.2% is in the top ten. The V and J genes are TRBV15 and TRBJ1-1; D is unclear. Specimen: whole blood. The sequence derives from an adult who was a healthcare worker with PCR-confirmed SARS-CoV-2 infection or an uninfected control (not recorded which). The CDR3 DNA reads TGTGCCACCAGCAGAGATTGGGGGAACACTGAAGCTTTCTTT. The encoded protein is CATSRDWGNTEAFF.